Presented here are 29 T cell receptor beta chains from one specimen sequenced in a study of cytomegalovirus exposure and HLA in healthy donors. The PCR ran on 60 Vbeta and 13 Jbeta primers. Using immunoSEQ multiplex PCR, the repertoire was profiled, and TCRdb retains in-frame clones only, with some absent. The sample contains 130,000 or so clones, over 70% of which appear only once. Sequencing was carried out using PBMCs. These receptors were taken from a young man in good health and CMV-seronegative.

The chain recombines TRBV18 with TRBJ1-5, with D possibly being TRBD1 (5 bases). The CDR3 loop spans 15 amino acids. Trimming shortened V by 6 bases and J by 1 base, and 13 bases separated the two germline ends. Per germline, CDR1 KGHSH and CDR2 LQKENI. CDR3 DNA: TGTGCCAGCTCCCGAGGACATTCAAGCAATCAGCCCCAGCATTTT. This gives the protein CASSRGHSSNQPQHF. The complete variable domain, with remaining parts taken from reference TRBV18 and TRBJ1-5, reads NAGVMQNPRHLVRRRGQEARLRCSPMKGHSHVYWYRQLPEEGLKFMVYLQKENIIDESGMPKERFSAEFPKEGPSILRIQQVVRGDSAAYFCASSRGHSSNQPQHFGDGTRLSIL.

The V call is TRBV4-3, the J call TRBJ2-6, with TRBD2 as a possible D gene (6 bases). The CDR3 spans 16 residues. CDR1 is LGHNA and CDR2 is YSLEER in the germline V gene. Trimming removed 0 bases at V and 2 bases at J, with 8 bases between. CDR3 bases: TGCGCCAGCAGCCAAGACTGGGGGGCTGGGGCCAACGTCCTGACTTTC. This encodes CASSQDWGAGANVLTF.

This clone was counted many times. This chain connects TRBV6-5 to TRBJ1-5; D may be TRBD1 (6 bases). The CDR3 loop spans 16 amino acids. Germline CDR1 is MNHEY and CDR2 is SVGAGI. V lost 2 bases to trimming and J lost 1 base, with 12 bases between them. As DNA, the CDR3 is TGTGCCAGCAGTTACCTGAACAGGGAGAGCAATCAGCCCCAGCATTTT. Translating it yields CASSYLNRESNQPQHF.

The chain is built from TRBV7-6 and TRBJ2-7; 8 bases map to TRBD2. From germline, CDR1 is SGHVS and CDR2 FNYEAQ. The J segment lost 5 bases and the V segment lost 5 bases, leaving 5 bases of the junction unmatched. The CDR3 extends over 13 amino acids. CDR3 sequence reads: CASSTGLANEQYF. CDR3 sequence (DNA): TGTGCCAGCAGCACAGGACTAGCAAACGAGCAGTACTTC.

The chain is built from TRBV13 and TRBJ1-1; tentative D call: TRBD1 (6 bases). Trimming took 5 bases from V and 3 from J, leaving 10 bases between them. The CDR3 covers 13 residues. Germline V gene sequence: CDR1 PRHDT, CDR2 FYEKMQ (reference sequence). The CDR3: CASSPNRDTEAFF. For the CDR3, the DNA is TGTGCCAGCAGCCCCAACAGGGACACTGAAGCTTTCTTT.

The rearrangement joins TRBV4-1 to TRBJ1-1; D may be TRBD1 (5 bases). The V gene's germline CDR1 is MGHRA and CDR2 YSYEKL. The V and J ends lost 8 bases and 1 base respectively, with 23 bases between them. The length of the CDR3 is 17 residues. The CDR3 DNA follows: TGCGCCAGCGGCCCCTTAAAGGCGGGGGGGAGGAACACTGAAGCTTTCTTT. It is translated as CASGPLKAGGRNTEAFF.

The chain couples TRBV27 to TRBJ1-1; 9 bases map to TRBD1. After removal of 5 bases from V and 4 bases from J, the junction contained 8 bases not matched to a gene. In germline, CDR1 is MNHEY, CDR2 SMNVEV (reference sequence). The CDR3 consists of 15 residues. The CDR3 is CASSIIQGAGTEAFF. CDR3 coding DNA: TGTGCCAGCAGTATAATACAGGGGGCTGGCACTGAAGCTTTCTTT.

V is TRBV14 and J is TRBJ2-7, with D unclear. CDR1 and CDR2 from the germline V gene are SGHDN and FVKESK. The length of the CDR3 is 17 residues. Trimming removed 0 bases at V and 4 bases at J, with 19 bases between. DNA for the CDR3: TGTGCCAGCAGCCAAGATCAGTACCCCTTTGGGCCTTACGAGCAGTACTTC. It specifies CASSQDQYPFGPYEQYF.

This chain joins TRBV29-1 and TRBJ1-2, with no clear D. Germline lookup yields CDR1 SQVTM and CDR2 ANQGSEA. The CDR3 length is 12 residues. V gave up 4 bases and J gave up 6 bases, with 12 bases separating them. This chain's CDR3 is CSVAALRDGYTF. The DNA of the CDR3 is TGCAGCGTTGCGGCGTTACGGGATGGCTACACCTTC.

CDR3 nucleotides: TGTGCCAGCAGCCAGAGGGGGGGAGAGACCCAGTACTTC. Translation: CASSQRGGETQYF. V gene TRBV7-2 combines with J gene TRBJ2-5; tentative D call: TRBD2 (7 bases). The CDR3 totals 13 residues. V was pared by 5 bases and J by 4 bases, with 11 bases between. Germline CDR1 SGHTA, CDR2 FQGNSA.

The CDR3 coding sequence is TGTGCCAGTACTCAACCGGGACACCGAGACACTGAAGCTTTCTTT. Encoded protein: CASTQPGHRDTEAFF. The V gene is TRBV19, the J gene TRBJ1-1; possible D gene TRBD1, 6 bases. This CDR3 spans 15 amino acids. V was trimmed by 7 bases and J by 3 bases, leaving 18 bases between them. Germline CDR1 is LNHDA and CDR2 is SQIVND (reference sequence).

This clone was seen only once. The chain combines TRBV6-6 with TRBJ2-7, with 10 bases lining up with TRBD2. J was trimmed by 10 bases and V by 6 bases; bases with no gene match: 15. The germline CDR1 and CDR2 sequences are MNHNY and SVGAGI (reference sequence). CDR3 size: 15 residues. CDR3 sequence reads: CASSSLLAGDQEQYF. DNA for the CDR3: TGTGCCAGCAGCTCACTCCTAGCGGGAGATCAGGAACAGTACTTC.

This clone was seen a handful of times. This sequence joins TRBV7-8 and TRBJ2-3, with TRBD2 matching over 8 bases. CDR1 is SGHVS, CDR2 FQNEAQ, per germline. The V and J ends lost 4 bases and 1 base, in that order; junction bases with no gene match: 10. This CDR3 is 17 amino acids long. Here the CDR3 reads CASSSPGGTRGTDTQYF. CDR3 nucleotide sequence: TGTGCCAGCAGCTCCCCGGGGGGGACTAGAGGCACAGATACGCAGTATTTT.

The chain employs TRBV28 and TRBJ2-1, with 8 nucleotides matching TRBD2. Germline V gene sequence: CDR1 MDHEN, CDR2 SYDVKM. This CDR3 has 16 amino acids. V lost 1 base, J lost 3 bases, and 5 bases stayed unmatched. This CDR3 reads CASSLSLAGFYNEQFF. As DNA, the CDR3 is TGTGCCAGCAGTTTATCGCTAGCGGGCTTCTACAATGAGCAGTTCTTC. Combining the CDR3 with reference TRBV28 and TRBJ2-1 gives the whole variable domain DVKVTQSSRYLVKRTGEKVFLECVQDMDHENMFWYRQDPGLGLRLIYFSYDVKMKEKGDIPEGYSVSREKKERFSLILESASTNQTSMYLCASSLSLAGFYNEQFFGPGTRLTVL.

This clone was found a few times. The chain combines TRBV6-1 with TRBJ2-7, with TRBD1 identical over 8 bases. The CDR3 has 15 amino acids. Germline V gives CDR1 MNHNS, CDR2 SASEGT. J lost 5 bases, V lost 1 base, and 7 bases had no gene match. CDR3 sequence: CASSEVGTGGNEQYF. The CDR3 DNA is TGTGCCAGCAGTGAAGTGGGGACAGGTGGTAACGAGCAGTACTTC.

This clone has only one observation. This chain uses TRBV10-3 with TRBJ2-1; 10 bases agree with TRBD2. This CDR3 has 17 residues. Germline CDR1 is ENHRY and CDR2 is SYGVKD. Trimming took 8 bases from V and 9 from J; bases not matched to a gene: 19. Here the CDR3 DNA reads TGTGCCATCTCCAGAAGCATCCTAGCGGGAGACGTCCCTGAGCAGTTCTTC. Protein sequence: CAISRSILAGDVPEQFF.

The V and J genes are TRBV11-3 and TRBJ2-1; 9 positions agree with TRBD1. The germline V gene encodes CDR1 SGHNT and CDR2 YENEEA. This CDR3 is 15 amino acids long. V trimming: 5 bases; J trimming: 3 bases; junction bases outside the gene matches: 5. The CDR3 nucleotides are TGTGCCAGCAGCCAAACGGGACAGGGCTACAATGAGCAGTTCTTC. Its protein product is CASSQTGQGYNEQFF. Full variable domain (remainder filled in from reference TRBV11-3 and TRBJ2-1): EAGVVQSPRYKIIEKKQPVAFWCNPISGHNTLYWYLQNLGQGPELLIRYENEEAVDDSQLPKDRFSAERLKGVDSTLKIQPAELGDSAVYLCASSQTGQGYNEQFFGPGTRLTVL.

The chain uses TRBV9 and TRBJ2-3; 14 bases are shared with TRBD2. Per germline, CDR1 SGDLS and CDR2 YYNGEE. This CDR3 contains 18 residues. The J segment lost 1 base and the V segment lost 3 bases, leaving 7 bases of the junction unmatched. CDR3 DNA sequence: TGTGCCAGCAGCGGAGGGACTAGCGGGAGCGGGCGCACAGATACGCAGTATTTT. Its protein product is CASSGGTSGSGRTDTQYF.

The chain couples TRBV5-1 to TRBJ2-1; D remains unclear. The CDR3 runs to 15 residues. V was cut by 3 bases and J by 9 bases, with 19 bases left in between. CDR1 SGHRS and CDR2 YFSETQ come from the germline V gene. In nucleotides, the CDR3 is TGCGCCAGCAGCTCAACACCAACCGCGGTGGTTGAGCAGTTCTTC. Translation gives CASSSTPTAVVEQFF.

The J gene is TRBJ2-2, the V gene TRBV19; D ambiguous. Trimming pared 7 bases from V and 1 base from J, leaving 10 bases between. The CDR3 totals 14 residues. Germline V gene lookup returns CDR1 LNHDA and CDR2 SQIVND (reference sequence). CDR3 DNA: TGTGCCAGTAAGTCGCAGGTGAACACCGGGGAGCTGTTTTTT. It yields the protein CASKSQVNTGELFF. The full variable domain, its missing parts supplied by reference TRBV19 and TRBJ2-2, is DGGITQSPKYLFRKEGQNVTLSCEQNLNHDAMYWYRQDPGQGLRLIYYSQIVNDFQKGDIAEGYSVSREKKESFPLTVTSAQKNPTAFYLCASKSQVNTGELFFGEGSRLTVL.

The chain is built from TRBV6-5 and TRBJ2-2; 7 nucleotides line up with TRBD1. This CDR3 spans 15 amino acids. Germline CDR1 reads MNHEY; CDR2 reads SVGAGI. V gave up 2 bases and J gave up 6 bases; unmatched junction bases: 6. CDR3 DNA sequence: TGTGCCAGCAGTTACGACGGACAGGTCCCCGGGGAGCTGTTTTTT. Translation: CASSYDGQVPGELFF.

The rearrangement joins TRBV21-1 to TRBJ2-7; the DNA was not used to check the table's D call, TRBD1. TRBV21-1 is a listed pseudogene. The CDR3 is made up of 15 amino acids. The CDR3 coding sequence is TGTGCCAGCAGCAAAGGGGGGACAGGGCCCAACGAGCAGTACTTC. Translated, it gives CASSKGGTGPNEQYF.

The sample holds a few counts of this clone. The genes are TRBV4-3 and TRBJ2-3, with TRBD2 identical over 7 bases. Looked up from germline, CDR1 is LGHNA and CDR2 is YSLEER. The CDR3 sequence is 15 residues long. Trimming at V came to 3 bases and at J to 3 bases, leaving 6 bases not matched to a gene. The CDR3 coding sequence is TGCGCCAGCAGCCAGACTAGCTTCCGGACAGATACGCAGTATTTT. Residues: CASSQTSFRTDTQYF.

The chain recombines TRBV6-5 with TRBJ1-1; tentative D call: TRBD1 (5 bases). CDR1 MNHEY and CDR2 SVGAGI come from the germline V gene. Trimming cost V 2 bases and J 0 bases, with 10 bases left between them. The CDR3 loop spans 15 amino acids. The CDR3 sequence: CASSYGRGLNTEAFF. The CDR3 nucleotides read TGTGCCAGCAGTTACGGAAGGGGATTGAACACTGAAGCTTTCTTT.

The chain is built from TRBV5-4 and TRBJ2-1; TRBD2 aligns across 9 bases. V was pared by 5 bases and J by 6 bases, with 9 bases of the junction left unmatched. CDR1 SGHNT and CDR2 YYREEE come from the germline V gene (reference sequence). The CDR3 runs to 15 residues. The CDR3 sequence: CASRLAGPSVNEQFF. The CDR3 nucleotides read TGTGCCAGCAGACTAGCGGGCCCCTCGGTCAATGAGCAGTTCTTC.

The genes are TRBV6-1 and TRBJ1-5; possibly TRBD1 for D (5 bases). Deletions cut 5 bases from V and 7 bases from J, with 12 bases between. The CDR3 length is 13 residues. CDR1 MNHNS and CDR2 SASEGT come from the germline V gene. In DNA form, the CDR3 reads TGTGCCAGCAGTACACAGGAGACCCAGCCCCAGCATTTT. Its protein product is CASSTQETQPQHF.

The rearrangement joins TRBV6-1 to TRBJ2-7, with D perhaps TRBD2 (6 bases). V was clipped by 11 bases and J by 0 bases, with 14 bases between them. The CDR3 extends over 13 amino acids. CDR1 and CDR2 from the germline V gene are MNHNS and SASEGT. The CDR3 loop is CALRGAGSYEQYF. The CDR3 region has the DNA TGTGCCCTGAGGGGAGCGGGCTCCTACGAGCAGTACTTC.

The chain uses TRBV6-5 and TRBJ2-5, with TRBD1 identical over 8 bases. The J call is in doubt because the DNA end fits TRBJ2-7 better. The CDR3 covers 15 residues. Germline V gene sequence: CDR1 MNHEY, CDR2 SVGAGI. This chain's CDR3 is CASSRATGANNEQYF. CDR3 sequence (DNA): TGTGCCAGCAGTCGGGCGACAGGGGCCAACAACGAGCAGTACTTC.

The gene calls are TRBV5-1 and TRBJ1-1; possibly TRBD1 for D (6 bases). Trimming took off 2 bases at V and 6 bases at J, with 29 bases between the two ends. The germline CDR1 and CDR2 sequences are SGHRS and YFSETQ. The length of the CDR3 is 19 residues. The CDR3, as DNA: TGCGCCAGCAGCTTTGGGCGCACAGGGTTCGGGGACAAAGGCGCTGAAGCTTTCTTT. Amino acid sequence: CASSFGRTGFGDKGAEAFF.